These 30 T cell receptor beta chains were all obtained from the same sample, sequenced in a study of blood T cell repertoires in COVID-19. TCRdb's copy holds only in-frame clones and misses some; the assay was immunoSEQ multiplex PCR. This sample yields 250,000 to 350,000 clones, of which about 90% are seen a single time; around 8% belongs to the top ten. The sequenced sample was peripheral blood. The source of these receptors is a woman in her forties or fifties who had recovered from COVID-19.

CDR3 coding DNA: TGTGCCAGCAGTTACACCGGGACAGGGGGCGGCGATGAAGCTTTCTTT. Translating gives CASSYTGTGGGDEAFF. The chain links TRBV6-2 or TRBV6-3 to TRBJ1-1, with 12 bases identical to TRBD1. CDR3 length equals 16 residues. Trimming at V came to 2 bases and at J to 7 bases, leaving 8 bases not matched to a gene. Germline V gene sequence: CDR1 MNHEY, CDR2 SVGEGT.

The chain carries TRBV6-5 and TRBJ1-1; no clear D gene. The V end was cut by 6 bases, the J end by 10 bases, with 12 bases between. Germline values: CDR1 MNHEY, CDR2 SVGAGI. The CDR3 runs 11 residues. Written as DNA, the CDR3 is TGTGCCAGCAGAGACTCCATCGGAGCTTTCTTT. Encoded protein: CASRDSIGAFF.

The chain employs TRBV6-5 and TRBJ1-1; D may be TRBD1 (6 bases). The CDR3 has 15 amino acids. Trimming removed 8 bases at V and 3 bases at J, with 19 bases between. Germline V gene lookup returns CDR1 MNHEY and CDR2 SVGAGI. CDR3 loop: CASGRGTGPYTEAFF. DNA of the CDR3: TGTGCCAGCGGCCGGGGCACAGGGCCATACACTGAAGCTTTCTTT.

The chain has TRBV7-2 and TRBJ2-7; D might be TRBD1 (6 bases). Germline values: CDR1 SGHTA, CDR2 FQGNSA. This CDR3 is built from 12 residues. Trimming took off 4 bases at V and 6 bases at J, with 10 bases between the two ends. As DNA, the CDR3 is TGTGCCAGCAGCTCCAGGGGCGGCGAGCAGTACTTC. It is translated as CASSSRGGEQYF.

The chain has TRBV6-5 and TRBJ1-4; 8 bases align to TRBD1. The CDR3 covers 15 residues. The V and J ends lost 10 bases and 2 bases, in that order; junction bases with no gene match: 9. CDR1 and CDR2 (germline): MNHEY, SVGAGI. Here the CDR3 DNA reads TGTGCCACCATGGACAGGGCAGAGACTAATGAAAAACTGTTTTTT. Residues: CATMDRAETNEKLFF.

J is TRBJ2-3 and V is TRBV29-1; TRBD2 aligns across 9 bases. Germline V gene data show CDR1 as SQVTM and CDR2 as ANQGSEA. V trimming: 2 bases; J trimming: 4 bases; junction bases outside the gene matches: 7. The CDR3 consists of 15 residues. The CDR3: CSVELASGISDTQYF. The CDR3 DNA reads TGCAGCGTTGAATTGGCTAGCGGGATATCAGATACGCAGTATTTT.

This sequence joins TRBV19 and TRBJ1-2, with 7 bases identical to TRBD1. This CDR3 has 12 amino acids. Germline V gene lookup returns CDR1 LNHDA and CDR2 SQIVND (reference sequence). V shed 9 bases and J 6 bases; nucleotides not matched to a gene: 7. DNA of the CDR3: TGTGCCAGCCGTACAGGGGCGGATGGCTACACCTTC. It is translated as CASRTGADGYTF.

This clone has more than one count but fewer than ten. The chain is built from TRBV18 and TRBJ1-2; D remains unclear. The CDR3 has 15 residues. The V and J ends lost 5 bases and 0 bases respectively, with 13 bases between them. CDR1 is KGHSH and CDR2 is LQKENI in the germline V gene. CDR3 sequence reads: CASSASGQANYGYTF. In DNA form, the CDR3 reads TGTGCCAGCTCAGCTTCAGGTCAAGCTAACTATGGCTACACCTTC. The full variable domain, rest sourced from reference TRBV18 and TRBJ1-2, is NAGVMQNPRHLVRRRGQEARLRCSPMKGHSHVYWYRQLPEEGLKFMVYLQKENIIDESGMPKERFSAEFPKEGPSILRIQQVVRGDSAAYFCASSASGQANYGYTFGSGTRLTVV.

This sequence joins TRBV29-1 and TRBJ2-5; D perhaps matches TRBD2 (6 bases). CDR1 and CDR2 (germline): SQVTM, ANQGSEA. The CDR3 extends over 12 amino acids. Trimming took 3 bases from V and 3 from J, leaving 8 bases between them. The CDR3 region is CSVDGGKETQYF. The CDR3 nucleotides read TGCAGCGTTGATGGGGGGAAAGAGACCCAGTACTTC.

The chain couples TRBV30 to TRBJ2-7; D might be TRBD2 (5 bases). Between the trimmed V and J ends, which lost 0 bases and 4 bases, there was a span of 10 bases. CDR1 GTSNPN and CDR2 SVGIG come from the germline V gene (reference sequence). There are 13 residues in the CDR3. The CDR3 coding sequence is TGTGCCTGGAGTGTCTCTAGCCAGTACGAGCAGTACTTC. Encoded protein: CAWSVSSQYEQYF.

The chain carries TRBV5-4 and TRBJ2-7, with a weak D call TRBD1 (6 bases). Trimming removed 1 base from V and 1 base from J, with 15 bases in between. The CDR3 contains 16 residues. Germline CDR1 is SGHNT and CDR2 is YYREEE (reference sequence). The CDR3 bases are TGTGCCAGCAGCTTGAGGTACCAGAGGGGGTCCTACGAGCAGTACTTC. This sequence encodes CASSLRYQRGSYEQYF.

This chain links TRBV4-2 with TRBJ2-1; D ambiguous. The V gene lost 5 bases and the J gene lost 0 bases, with 11 bases spanning the gap. The CDR3 is made up of 15 amino acids. CDR1 and CDR2 from the germline V gene are LGHNA and YNFKEQ. CDR3 residues: CASSAVYGSYNEQFF. CDR3 DNA sequence: TGTGCCAGCAGCGCGGTGTACGGCTCCTACAATGAGCAGTTCTTC.

This chain connects TRBV4-3 to TRBJ1-2, with a weak D call TRBD1 (5 bases). Germline loops: CDR1 LGHNA, CDR2 YSLEER. The CDR3 covers 15 residues. Trimming cost V 0 bases and J 6 bases, with 14 bases left between them. CDR3 in DNA: TGCGCCAGCAGCCAAGATTTGGGGCTGAGGAATGGCTACACCTTC. This sequence encodes CASSQDLGLRNGYTF.

The gene calls are TRBV3-1 (or the pseudogene TRBV3-2) and TRBJ2-5; 8 bases are shared with TRBD2. The ends lost 1 base at V and 2 bases at J; junction bases unmatched: 9. CDR1 LGHDT and CDR2 YNNKEL come from the germline V gene (reference sequence). The CDR3 is made up of 17 amino acids. Here the CDR3 DNA reads TGTGCCAGCAGCCAAGTAGTGGGACTAGGTAAACAAGAGACCCAGTACTTC. It codes for CASSQVVGLGKQETQYF.

This clone showed up just a few times. V gene TRBV6-5 combines with J gene TRBJ2-7, with TRBD2 as a possible D gene (5 bases). There are 14 residues in the CDR3. V was cut by 11 bases and J by 0 bases, with 17 bases left in between. CDR1 and CDR2 (germline): MNHEY, SVGAGI. As DNA, the CDR3 is TGTGCCGTTCGAAGCGGTGGGATCTCCTACGAGCAGTACTTC. Translating it yields CAVRSGGISYEQYF.

This sequence joins TRBV9 and TRBJ1-3; D unresolved. This CDR3 is 15 amino acids long. Germline assignment: CDR1 SGDLS and CDR2 YYNGEE. V was pared by 4 bases and J by 0 bases, with 11 bases between. CDR3: CASSRDGVSGNTIYF. The DNA of the CDR3 is TGTGCCAGCAGCCGCGACGGAGTCTCTGGAAACACCATATATTTT. Drawing the rest from reference TRBV9 and TRBJ1-3, the complete variable domain is DSGVTQTPKHLITATGQRVTLRCSPRSGDLSVYWYQQSLDQGLQFLIQYYNGEERAKGNILERFSAQQFPDLHSELNLSSLELGDSALYFCASSRDGVSGNTIYFGEGSWLTVV.

V gene TRBV3-1 (or the pseudogene TRBV3-2) combines with J gene TRBJ1-6, with TRBD1 as a possible D gene (5 bases). The CDR3 is 16 residues long. Germline assignment: CDR1 LGHDT and CDR2 YNNKEL (reference sequence). Trimming cost V 4 bases and J 5 bases, with 15 bases left between them. CDR3 in amino acids: CASSPQLGPDNSPLHF. The DNA for the CDR3 is TGTGCCAGCAGCCCTCAATTGGGGCCTGATAATTCACCCCTCCACTTT.

The chain recombines TRBV5-6 with TRBJ1-2; D ambiguous. The V gene's germline CDR1 is SGHDT and CDR2 YYEEEE. The CDR3 covers 12 residues. Trimming left V 0 bases short and J 8 bases short, with 8 bases between. CDR3 in amino acids: CASSLDRGGYTF. The CDR3 DNA reads as TGTGCCAGCAGCTTGGACAGAGGGGGCTACACCTTC.

The CDR3 region is CSVGTAYGYTF. Written as DNA, the CDR3 is TGCAGTGTCGGGACTGCCTATGGCTACACCTTC. The gene calls are TRBV20-1 and TRBJ1-2, with D maybe TRBD1 (5 bases). V lost 7 bases and J 4 bases, leaving 10 bases between the germline ends. Germline CDR1 DFQATT, CDR2 SNEGSKA (reference sequence). The length of the CDR3 is 11 residues.

The chain has TRBV4-2 and TRBJ2-3; D gene uncertain. Trimming removed 0 bases at V and 4 bases at J, with 14 bases between. The germline gives CDR1 LGHNA, CDR2 YNFKEQ. CDR3 length: 16 amino acids. The CDR3, as DNA: TGTGCCAGCAGCCAAGAAGTGGGCTATTTCCCAGATACGCAGTATTTT. It is translated as CASSQEVGYFPDTQYF.

The V gene is TRBV28, the J gene TRBJ1-2; D ambiguous. CDR1 is MDHEN, CDR2 SYDVKM, per germline. The CDR3 totals 15 residues. The V and J ends lost 2 bases and 0 bases respectively, with 10 bases between them. The CDR3 nucleotides read TGTGCCAGCAGTTTACTAGGAGCGGCTAACTATGGCTACACCTTC. Translated: CASSLLGAANYGYTF.

J is TRBJ1-5 and V is TRBV18, with D perhaps matching TRBD1 (5 bases). Per germline, CDR1 KGHSH and CDR2 LQKENI. The CDR3 extends over 16 amino acids. Between the trimmed V and J ends, which lost 6 bases and 3 bases, there was a span of 18 bases. The CDR3 spells CASSPAGRGANQPQHF. In DNA, the CDR3 is TGTGCCAGCTCCCCCGCAGGTCGTGGGGCCAATCAGCCCCAGCATTTT.

This rearrangement joins TRBV28 to TRBJ2-7; no firm D call. The CDR3 is made up of 14 amino acids. Trimming took off 2 bases at V and 6 bases at J, with 14 bases between the two ends. Germline CDR1 and CDR2: MDHEN and SYDVKM. CDR3 region: CASSLQSDYGEQYF. CDR3 bases: TGTGCCAGCAGTTTACAGAGCGATTACGGCGAGCAGTACTTC.

V is TRBV28 and J is TRBJ2-1; perhaps TRBD2 as D (6 bases). The CDR3 spans 12 residues. Trimming cost V 6 bases and J 9 bases, with 12 bases left between them. Germline CDR1 reads MDHEN; CDR2 reads SYDVKM. The CDR3 DNA reads TGTGCCAGCAGAATGGGGGGACGTGAGCAGTTCTTC. As protein: CASRMGGREQFF.

V and J are TRBV2 and TRBJ1-2; a possible D gene is TRBD1 (6 bases). The V and J ends lost 8 bases and 2 bases respectively, with 12 bases between them. CDR1 SNHLY and CDR2 FYNNEI come from the germline V gene. This CDR3 has 13 amino acids. CDR3 coding DNA: TGTGCCAGCTTCCGACAGGAGAACTATGGCTACACCTTC. It yields the protein CASFRQENYGYTF.

This chain connects TRBV28 to TRBJ1-2; TRBD1 matches 10 bases. J lost 7 bases, V lost 2 bases, and 13 bases had no gene match. Germline CDR1 MDHEN, CDR2 SYDVKM. The CDR3 consists of 17 residues. The CDR3 nucleotides read TGTGCCAGCAGTTTAAGTACGGGGACAGGGGTCTGGTCTGGCTACACCTTC. This sequence encodes CASSLSTGTGVWSGYTF.

The V and J genes are TRBV28 and TRBJ1-1; D unclear. Trimming pared 3 bases from V and 1 base from J, leaving 12 bases between. Germline V gene data show CDR1 as MDHEN and CDR2 as SYDVKM. The CDR3 contains 15 residues. The CDR3 region has the DNA TGTGCCAGCAGTTTTTACTCGGGAGGGAACACTGAAGCTTTCTTT. It codes for CASSFYSGGNTEAFF.

The rearrangement joins TRBV6-4 to TRBJ2-3; 8 bases match TRBD2. The germline V gene has CDR1 MRHNA and CDR2 SNTAGT. The CDR3 sequence is 14 residues long. The trim removed 5 bases at V and 5 bases at J, leaving 6 bases unmatched. CDR3 loop: CASSRSGGRDTQYF. The CDR3 coding sequence is TGTGCCAGCAGTCGGAGCGGGGGCAGAGATACGCAGTATTTT.

The gene calls are TRBV29-1 and TRBJ2-1; D gene ambiguous. The CDR3 has 11 residues. V lost 4 bases, J lost 8 bases, and 9 bases lay in between. The germline V gene has CDR1 SQVTM and CDR2 ANQGSEA. The CDR3 sequence is CSVVPPDEQFF. In DNA, the CDR3 is TGCAGCGTTGTACCCCCAGATGAGCAGTTCTTC.

J is TRBJ1-1 and V is TRBV11-1; D is perhaps TRBD1 (6 bases). V shed 5 bases and J shed 3 bases, with 10 bases lying between them. The CDR3 covers 13 residues. Germline V lookup: CDR1 SGHAT, CDR2 FQDESV (reference sequence). The CDR3 DNA reads TGTGCCAGCAGCCAGGGGATTCACACTGAAGCTTTCTTT. Its protein is CASSQGIHTEAFF. Complete variable domain (other parts from reference TRBV11-1 and TRBJ1-1): EAEVAQSPRYKITEKSQAVAFWCDPISGHATLYWYRQILGQGPELLVQFQDESVVDDSQLPKDRFSAERLKGVDSTLKIQPAELGDSAMYLCASSQGIHTEAFFGQGTRLTVV.